This entry describes one T cell receptor beta chain. Profiling relied on immunoSEQ multiplex PCR, and the TCRdb table lists in-frame clones only, not all of them. The sample contains some 30,000 clones, about 74% of which appear only once. Patients were ruled out by autoimmune disease history or systemic immunosuppression. These data are taken from a study of OX40 agonist ivuxolimab in advanced cancers. With V trimmed by 0 bases and J by 0 bases, 13 bases remained unmatched. The CDR3 covers 19 residues. Per the germline V gene, CDR1 is SGHDT and CDR2 is YYEEEE. The gene calls are TRBV5-6 and TRBJ2-3; 7 bases fit TRBD1. Sequencing was performed on CD4+ or CD8+ T cells sorted from blood, taken in a trial of the OX40 agonist ivuxolimab. This clonotype was obtained from an adult with an advanced solid tumor such as melanoma, head and neck, liver or kidney cancer. The DNA of the CDR3 is TGTGCCAGCAGCTTGGCTTGGGAGAGACAGGGTGCTAGCACAGATACGCAGTATTTT. It encodes CASSLAWERQGASTDTQYF.